What follows are 28 T cell receptor beta chains derived from one specimen sequenced in a study of T cells in Graves' hyperthyroidism and ophthalmopathy. Amplification targeted TCR beta CDR3 regions from RNA transcripts. The primer set for the first-round RT-PCR of the TCR CDR3 was HTBI. MiXCR, run by TCRdb on the multiplex PCR reads, gives a single entry per CDR3 protein. The repertoire holds about 460,000 distinct CDR3 sequences, with approximately 22% as singletons. The material sequenced was blood. The receptors come from a woman aged 70-85 years with Graves' ophthalmopathy.

A word on this clonotype: A much larger clone sits a single nucleotide away, making a read error possible. The chain links TRBV30 to TRBJ1-2, with D hard to call. The CDR3 runs 8 residues. The germline gives CDR1 GTSNPN, CDR2 SVGIG (reference sequence). The DNA of the CDR3 is TGTGCCTCCAATGGCTGCACCTTC. This gives the protein CASNGCTF.

This chain joins TRBV7-2 and TRBJ1-2, with TRBD1 identical over 7 bases. Germline CDR1 is SGHTA and CDR2 is FQGNSA. V was pared by 1 base and J by 7 bases, with 12 bases of the junction left unmatched. This CDR3 has 16 amino acids. The CDR3 bases are TGTGCCAGCAGCTTAGGAGGTGGGGCGGCAGGGGGTGGCTACACCTTC. Amino acids: CASSLGGGAAGGGYTF.

The sample holds a few counts of this clonotype. The chain joins TRBV6-5 to TRBJ2-1; D is perhaps TRBD1 (5 bases). Germline V lookup: CDR1 MNHEY, CDR2 SVGAGI. This CDR3 spans 11 amino acids. The V end lost 6 bases, the J end lost 10 bases, and 10 bases lay between the germline ends. CDR3 protein: CASRGRTEQFF. DNA for the CDR3: TGTGCCAGCAGAGGACGGACAGAGCAGTTCTTC.

This clonotype was counted a few times. The chain employs TRBV19 and TRBJ1-5; D is perhaps TRBD1 (5 bases). Germline CDR1 LNHDA, CDR2 SQIVND (reference sequence). Trimming removed 4 bases at V and 1 base at J, with 14 bases between. This CDR3 is built from 16 residues. Written as DNA, the CDR3 is TGTGCCAGTAGTAGAGGCCCGGGGGGAAGCAATCAGCCCCAGCATTTT. Translated, it gives CASSRGPGGSNQPQHF.

The V and J genes are TRBV3-1 and TRBJ2-4; 7 bases align to TRBD1. This CDR3 has 14 residues. Germline CDR1 LGHDT, CDR2 YNNKEL (reference sequence). With 4 bases clipped from V and 9 bases from J, the junction kept 9 bases outside the gene matches. CDR3 in amino acids: CASSPQGRWVIQYF. CDR3 DNA sequence: TGTGCCAGCAGCCCACAGGGGCGCTGGGTCATTCAGTACTTC.

The chain recombines TRBV7-2 with TRBJ1-6, with TRBD1 as a possible D gene (5 bases). CDR1 is SGHTA and CDR2 is FQGNSA in the germline V gene. V gave up 1 base and J gave up 7 bases, with 11 bases separating them. This CDR3 spans 15 amino acids. This CDR3 is CASSLVGRVNSPLHF. CDR3 coding DNA: TGTGCCAGCAGCTTAGTTGGCAGGGTGAATTCACCCCTCCACTTT. The variable domain in full, completed from reference TRBV7-2 and TRBJ1-6, reads GAGVSQSPSNKVTEKGKDVELRCDPISGHTALYWYRQSLGQGLEFLIYFQGNSAPDKSGLPSDRFSAERTGGSVSTLTIQRTQQEDSAVYLCASSLVGRVNSPLHFGNGTRLTVT.

A few counts support this clonotype. The rearrangement uses TRBV12-5 and TRBJ2-2; 7 positions agree with TRBD2. Trimming took 2 bases from V and 3 from J; bases not matched to a gene: 3. CDR3 length: 15 amino acids. CDR1 LGHNT and CDR2 FRNRAP come from the germline V gene. In DNA form, the CDR3 reads TGTGCTAGTGGTTTGCCGGCGGGAGACACCGGGGAGCTGTTTTTT. This codes for CASGLPAGDTGELFF.

This clonotype has ten or more counts. The rearrangement joins TRBV27 to TRBJ2-7; D remains unclear. V was pared by 2 bases and J by 3 bases, with 14 bases between. Germline-derived CDR1 and CDR2 are MNHEY and SMNVEV (reference sequence). The CDR3 has 15 amino acids. CDR3 residues: CASSLLARSDYEQYF. For the CDR3, the DNA is TGTGCCAGCAGTTTACTTGCCCGTTCCGACTACGAGCAGTACTTC.

J is TRBJ2-1 and V is TRBV9; TRBD2 agrees at 7 bases. Germline CDR1 is SGDLS and CDR2 is YYNGEE. The CDR3 is made up of 15 amino acids. V gave up 0 bases and J gave up 6 bases; unmatched junction bases: 6. The CDR3 protein is CASSVGGSLANEQFF. CDR3 DNA sequence: TGTGCCAGCAGCGTAGGCGGGAGTCTGGCCAATGAGCAGTTCTTC.

This clonotype has ten or more counts. V and J are TRBV7-2 and TRBJ2-1; 10 nucleotides agree with TRBD2. CDR1 is SGHTA and CDR2 is FQGNSA in the germline V gene. This CDR3 region has 15 residues. V gave up 5 bases and J gave up 8 bases; unmatched junction bases: 9. CDR3 loop: CASSPSSGRGYEQFF. The DNA of the CDR3 is TGTGCCAGCAGCCCCTCTAGCGGGAGAGGATATGAGCAGTTCTTC.

There are a few counts of this clonotype. The gene calls are TRBV11-3 and TRBJ2-3; no clear D. The length of the CDR3 is 14 residues. Germline V gene lookup returns CDR1 SGHNT and CDR2 YENEEA. V lost 5 bases and J lost 4, with 13 bases in between. CDR3 protein: CASSDRTGSDTQYF. CDR3 in DNA: TGTGCCAGCAGCGACCGGACCGGATCAGATACGCAGTATTTT.

This clonotype was observed a few times. This chain links TRBV28 with TRBJ2-1, with 7 bases aligning to TRBD2. The V gene end was trimmed by 8 bases and the J gene end by 4 bases; junction bases not matched to a gene: 8. Germline assignment: CDR1 MDHEN and CDR2 SYDVKM. The CDR3 length is 14 residues. As DNA, the CDR3 is TGTGCCAGCTGCGGGAGTCCCCATTACAATGAGCAGTTCTTC. Amino acids: CASCGSPHYNEQFF.

The chain recombines TRBV5-1 with TRBJ1-2, with D uncertain. Looked up from germline, CDR1 is SGHRS and CDR2 is YFSETQ. The CDR3 runs to 14 residues. V lost 0 bases, J lost 6 bases, and 12 bases lay in between. The DNA for the CDR3 is TGCGCCAGCAGCTTGGGGGGAGACTTAAATGGCTACACCTTC. Protein sequence: CASSLGGDLNGYTF. Looking up the rest from reference TRBV5-1 and TRBJ1-2 gives the full variable domain: KAGVTQTPRYLIKTRGQQVTLSCSPISGHRSVSWYQQTPGQGLQFLFEYFSETQRNKGNFPGRFSGRQFSNSRSEMNVSTLELGDSALYLCASSLGGDLNGYTFGSGTRLTVV.

This clonotype was counted only a few times. The chain is built from TRBV6-2 or TRBV6-3 and TRBJ1-1, with D uncertain. The CDR3 is 14 amino acids. The germline V gene encodes CDR1 MNHEY and CDR2 SVGEGT. Trimming shortened V by 7 bases and J by 7 bases, and 19 bases separated the two germline ends. The CDR3 spells CASTNLGGMGEAFF. In DNA, the CDR3 is TGTGCCAGCACCAACCTCGGTGGAATGGGTGAAGCTTTCTTT.

This clonotype appeared many times. V gene TRBV28 combines with J gene TRBJ1-5, with a tentative D call TRBD1 (5 bases). The CDR3 contains 15 residues. Germline V CDR1 and CDR2: MDHEN, SYDVKM. V lost 3 bases, J lost 7 bases, and 16 bases lay in between. The CDR3 is CASSLASRVDQPQHF. The CDR3 region has the DNA TGTGCCAGCAGTTTGGCTTCCAGGGTCGACCAGCCCCAGCATTTT.

This clonotype was detected only a few times. The gene calls are TRBV7-2 and TRBJ1-1; 7 positions agree with TRBD1. The CDR3 runs 16 residues. Trimming took 0 bases from V and 1 from J; bases not matched to a gene: 5. From germline, CDR1 is SGHTA and CDR2 FQGNSA. CDR3 in DNA: TGTGCCAGCAGCTTAGCGCGACGACAGGGGAACACTGAAGCTTTCTTT. It encodes CASSLARRQGNTEAFF.

This clonotype was detected only a few times. The chain uses TRBV28 and TRBJ2-1; a weak D match, TRBD2 (6 bases). The CDR3 covers 11 residues. The germline V gene has CDR1 MDHEN and CDR2 SYDVKM. Trimming removed 5 bases from V and 10 bases from J, with 9 bases in between. The CDR3 nucleotides are TGTGCCAGCAGTCAGGCGGGAGAGCAGTTCTTC. It specifies CASSQAGEQFF.

This clonotype was detected a few times. The rearrangement links TRBV6-1 to TRBJ2-6; weak D call: TRBD2 (5 bases). The ends were cut back, 7 bases at V and 3 bases at J, with 13 bases in the middle. Germline loops: CDR1 MNHNS, CDR2 SASEGT. The CDR3 runs to 15 residues. CDR3 protein: CASTNRGVGANVLTF. Written as DNA, the CDR3 is TGTGCCAGCACAAACCGGGGTGTTGGGGCCAACGTCCTGACTTTC.

The rearrangement joins TRBV19 to TRBJ2-5; 7 bases are a match to TRBD1. Germline CDR1 and CDR2: LNHDA and SQIVND (reference sequence). The V gene end was trimmed by 7 bases and the J gene end by 2 bases; junction bases not matched to a gene: 4. This CDR3 has 13 residues. CDR3 loop: CASMMTGQETQYF. In DNA form, the CDR3 reads TGTGCCAGTATGATGACAGGGCAAGAGACCCAGTACTTC.

The chain is built from TRBV3-1 and TRBJ2-1; a weak D match, TRBD2 (6 bases). The germline V gene encodes CDR1 LGHDT and CDR2 YNNKEL (reference sequence). Between the trimmed V and J ends, which lost 4 bases and 9 bases, there was a span of 19 bases. The CDR3 has 15 amino acids. Written as DNA, the CDR3 is TGTGCCAGCAGCCGCGGGACTTTCAGCAGATCTGAGCAGTTCTTC. Its translation: CASSRGTFSRSEQFF.

This clonotype has only one observation. The rearrangement joins TRBV19 to TRBJ1-2; D gene unclear. In germline, CDR1 is LNHDA, CDR2 SQIVND (reference sequence). There are 18 residues in the CDR3. Deletions cut 8 bases from V and 4 bases from J, with 29 bases between. DNA for the CDR3: TGTGCCAGTTCCCATCGTGAGGGAGGGCGCGTTCGAGGCTATGGCTACACCTTC. Translation: CASSHREGGRVRGYGYTF.

The chain is built from TRBV11-1 and TRBJ2-1; 10 nucleotides match TRBD2. CDR3 length: 14 amino acids. Per germline, CDR1 SGHAT and CDR2 FQDESV (reference sequence). V trimming: 5 bases; J trimming: 9 bases; junction bases outside the gene matches: 7. The CDR3 here is CASSPRTSGSEQFF. In DNA form, the CDR3 reads TGTGCCAGCAGCCCGCGGACTAGCGGTAGTGAGCAGTTCTTC.

This clonotype was seen ten or more times. The chain recombines TRBV7-2 with TRBJ2-3; no definite D call. Germline CDR1 reads SGHTA; CDR2 reads FQGNSA. The V end lost 2 bases, the J end lost 5 bases, and 8 bases lay between the germline ends. This CDR3 has 13 amino acids. CDR3 sequence reads: CASSLPQEDTQYF. In nucleotides, the CDR3 is TGTGCCAGCAGCTTACCTCAAGAAGATACGCAGTATTTT.

This clonotype was observed a handful of times. The chain has TRBV3-1 and TRBJ2-5; TRBD2 aligns across 13 bases. The CDR3 has 16 amino acids. Trimming removed 4 bases from V and 5 bases from J; junction bases left unmatched: 7. Germline CDR1 reads LGHDT; CDR2 reads YNNKEL (reference sequence). The CDR3 DNA reads TGTGCCAGCAGCCTTAGGACTAGCGGGAGTCCCGAGACCCAGTACTTC. As protein: CASSLRTSGSPETQYF.

Comment on this clonotype: This may be a read error: a much more frequent sequence differs by one nucleotide. J is TRBJ2-7 and V is TRBV12-3 or TRBV12-4; 7 nucleotides align to TRBD1. The CDR3 loop spans 14 amino acids. V shed 6 bases, J shed 3 bases, and the junction held 8 bases outside the gene matches. The CDR3: CASRLPGQFYEQYF. For the CDR3, the DNA is TGTGCCAGCAGGTTACCGGGACAGTTCTACGAGCAGTACTTC.

This clonotype was observed a handful of times. The chain links TRBV7-8 to TRBJ2-7; 8 nucleotides agree with TRBD2. The CDR3 has 14 residues. Unmatched junction bases numbered 6, after V lost 7 bases and J lost 1 base. Germline loops: CDR1 SGHVS, CDR2 FQNEAQ. Here the CDR3 reads CASTAGDLSYEQYF. The CDR3 DNA reads as TGTGCCAGCACAGCGGGAGACCTTTCCTACGAGCAGTACTTC. The variable domain in full, completed from reference TRBV7-8 and TRBJ2-7, reads GAGVSQSPRYKVAKRGQDVALRCDPISGHVSLFWYQQALGQGPEFLTYFQNEAQLDKSGLPSDRFFAERPEGSVSTLKIQRTQQEDSAVYLCASTAGDLSYEQYFGPGTRLTVT.

This clonotype was found a few times. The rearrangement links TRBV5-8 to TRBJ2-5; D call uncertain. V lost 7 bases to trimming and J lost 2 bases, with 12 bases between them. The germline gives CDR1 SGHTS, CDR2 YDEGEE. This CDR3 has 13 amino acids. CDR3 bases: TGTGCCAGCCGACGGACCTTACAAGAGACCCAGTACTTC. Translated: CASRRTLQETQYF. The variable domain in full, with the rest retrieved from reference TRBV5-8 and TRBJ2-5, is EAGVTQSPTHLIKTRGQQATLRCSPISGHTSVYWYQQALGLGLQFLLWYDEGEERNRGNFPPRFSGRQFPNYSSELNVNALELEDSALYLCASRRTLQETQYFGPGTRLLVL.

This clonotype was seen repeatedly, ten times or more. V and J are TRBV11-2 and TRBJ2-5; 9 nucleotides agree with TRBD2. The CDR3 covers 15 residues. V shed 5 bases and J 3 bases; nucleotides not matched to a gene: 7. The germline V gene encodes CDR1 SGHAT and CDR2 FQNNGV. The CDR3 sequence is CASSPRTSEKETQYF. The DNA for the CDR3 is TGTGCCAGCAGCCCCAGGACTAGCGAGAAAGAGACCCAGTACTTC.